This T cell receptor beta chain was sequenced during a study of breast tumors, draining lymph nodes, adjacent tissues. Overall study results and limits: The lymph node origin of tumor T cells was framed as consistent with a hypothesis, not demonstrated. Tumor repertoires ranked between lymph nodes and nontumor tissue in diversity, with V and J gene preferences. Tumor and nontumor repertoires were significantly more similar in luminal-like than in basal-like breast cancer. The data were judged consistent with most tumor T cells coming from lymph node and expanding in tumor.

The CDR3 length is 17 residues. With V trimmed by 0 bases and J by 3 bases, 8 bases remained unmatched. Germline V gene sequence: CDR1 LGHNA, CDR2 YNFKEQ. Samples came from axillary lymph nodes draining the breast cancer. TCRdb reanalysed the multiplex PCR reads using MiXCR and keeps one entry per CDR3 protein. The profile covers 100,000 to 150,000 distinct CDR3 sequences, with 20% to 25% appearing a single time and about 2.4% taken by the ten largest. This clonotype was observed many times. Its antigen is as yet unknown. The sequenced sample was axillary lymph node tissue. This clonotype originated in a female donor with breast cancer. Some clones in this sample may be carry-over from other donors' samples. The chain carries TRBV4-2 and TRBJ2-7; 10 bases are a match to TRBD2. This CDR3 reads CASSQELAGGSRYEQYF. CDR3 nucleotides: TGTGCCAGCAGCCAAGAGTTAGCGGGAGGATCACGCTACGAGCAGTACTTC.